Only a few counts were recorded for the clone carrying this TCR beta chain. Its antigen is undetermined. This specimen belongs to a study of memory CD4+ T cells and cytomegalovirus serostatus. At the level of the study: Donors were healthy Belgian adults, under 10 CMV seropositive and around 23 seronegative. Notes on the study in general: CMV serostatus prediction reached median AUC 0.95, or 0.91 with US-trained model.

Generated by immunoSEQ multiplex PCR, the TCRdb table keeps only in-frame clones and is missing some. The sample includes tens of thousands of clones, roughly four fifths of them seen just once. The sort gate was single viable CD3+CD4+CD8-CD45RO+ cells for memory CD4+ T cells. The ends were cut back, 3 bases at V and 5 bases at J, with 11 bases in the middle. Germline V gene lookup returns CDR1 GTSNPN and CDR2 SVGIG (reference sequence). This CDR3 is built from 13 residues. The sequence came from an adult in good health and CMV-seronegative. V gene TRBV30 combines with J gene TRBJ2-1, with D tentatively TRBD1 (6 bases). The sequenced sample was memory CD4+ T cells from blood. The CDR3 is CAWRVQGHNEQFF. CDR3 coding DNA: TGTGCCTGGAGGGTACAGGGACACAATGAGCAGTTCTTC.